These 2 T cell receptor beta chains were sequenced from one sample in a study of T cell responses to AZD1222 COVID-19 vaccine (dated by TCRdb to about 2021). The library was obtained by the immunoSEQ multiplex PCR assay. Imported from immuneACCESS, the table was reduced by TCRdb to in-frame sequences with V and J called. These copies leave out some clones; in studies compared against another copy, an unresolved V gene accounts for under half, and the cause of the remainder is not known. The sample contains 150,000 to 200,000 clones, around 92% of them found a single time. The ten largest clonotypes hold 2% to 2.5% of the sample. The label giving this sample's time point can be read as: baseline before first vaccination. This specimen consisted of peripheral blood, obtained on day 0 of AZD1222 vaccination. These receptors were obtained from an adult in good health.

The chain combines TRBV19 with TRBJ1-2; perhaps TRBD1 as D (6 bases). V was pared by 4 bases and J by 1 base, with 13 bases between. Germline V gene data show CDR1 as LNHDA and CDR2 as SQIVND (reference sequence). The CDR3 is 15 residues long. CDR3 region: CASSTGGASNYGYTF. DNA for the CDR3: TGTGCCAGTAGTACGGGGGGGGCGAGTAACTATGGCTACACCTTC.

The gene calls are TRBV6-1 and TRBJ1-5; a possible D gene is TRBD1 (5 bases). In germline, CDR1 is MNHNS, CDR2 SASEGT. The CDR3 extends over 15 amino acids. Trimming left V 2 bases short and J 2 bases short, with 10 bases between. The DNA of the CDR3 is TGTGCCAGCAGTGAATCTGGACATGGCAATCAGCCCCAGCATTTT. Translating gives CASSESGHGNQPQHF.